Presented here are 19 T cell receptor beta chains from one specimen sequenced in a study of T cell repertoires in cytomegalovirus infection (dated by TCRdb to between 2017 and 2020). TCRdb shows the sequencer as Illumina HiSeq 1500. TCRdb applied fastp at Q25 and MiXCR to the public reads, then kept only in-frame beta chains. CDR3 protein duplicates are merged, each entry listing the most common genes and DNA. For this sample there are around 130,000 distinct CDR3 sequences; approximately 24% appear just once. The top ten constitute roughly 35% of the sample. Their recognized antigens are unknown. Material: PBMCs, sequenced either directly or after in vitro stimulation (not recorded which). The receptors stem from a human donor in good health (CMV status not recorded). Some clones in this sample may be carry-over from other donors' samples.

The DNA for the CDR3 is TGTGCCAGCAGTTACTCCCAGGGATCCCCCTATTACAATGAGCAGTTCTTC. Translated, it gives CASSYSQGSPYYNEQFF. The rearrangement joins TRBV6-6 to TRBJ2-1; D may be TRBD1 (5 bases). The V gene lost 0 bases and the J gene lost 4 bases, with 16 bases spanning the gap. The CDR3 totals 17 residues. Germline V gene data show CDR1 as MNHNY and CDR2 as SVGAGI (reference sequence).

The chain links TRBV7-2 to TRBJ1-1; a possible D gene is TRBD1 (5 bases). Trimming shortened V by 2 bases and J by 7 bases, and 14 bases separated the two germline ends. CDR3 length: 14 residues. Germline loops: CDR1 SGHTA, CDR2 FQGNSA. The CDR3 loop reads CASSLRTRKNEAFF. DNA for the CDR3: TGTGCCAGCAGCTTACGGACACGGAAAAATGAAGCTTTCTTT.

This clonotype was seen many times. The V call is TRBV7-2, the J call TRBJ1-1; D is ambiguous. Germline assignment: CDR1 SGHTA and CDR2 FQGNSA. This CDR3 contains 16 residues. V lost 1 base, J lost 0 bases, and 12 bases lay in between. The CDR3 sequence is CASSLEGRTMNTEAFF. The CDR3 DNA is TGTGCCAGCAGCTTAGAAGGACGGACCATGAACACTGAAGCTTTCTTT.

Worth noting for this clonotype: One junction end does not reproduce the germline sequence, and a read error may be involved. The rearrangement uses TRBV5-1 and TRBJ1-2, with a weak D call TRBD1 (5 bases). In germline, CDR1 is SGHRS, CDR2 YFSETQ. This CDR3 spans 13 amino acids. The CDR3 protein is CVSSLGQGLGYTF. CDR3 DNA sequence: TGCGTCAGCAGCTTGGGCCAGGGTCTCGGCTACACCTTC.

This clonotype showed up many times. CDR3 DNA sequence: TGTGCCAGCAGCTTAGCGTTTGGGGGATCCGGGGAGCTGTTTTTT. It is translated as CASSLAFGGSGELFF. J is TRBJ2-2 and V is TRBV7-8, with D tentatively TRBD1 or TRBD2 (5 bases each). CDR1 is SGHVS, CDR2 FQNEAQ, per germline. This CDR3 has 15 residues. Trimming took off 0 bases at V and 6 bases at J, with 11 bases between the two ends.

In nucleotides, the CDR3 is TGTGCCAGTAGTATAGTGGGGCAGGTGGGGCCCCAGCATTTT. Its protein product is CASSIVGQVGPQHF. The rearrangement links TRBV19 to TRBJ1-5, with D possibly being TRBD1 (5 bases). Germline V gene sequence: CDR1 LNHDA, CDR2 SQIVND (reference sequence). CDR3 length: 14 residues. V was clipped by 1 base and J by 9 bases, with 13 bases between them.

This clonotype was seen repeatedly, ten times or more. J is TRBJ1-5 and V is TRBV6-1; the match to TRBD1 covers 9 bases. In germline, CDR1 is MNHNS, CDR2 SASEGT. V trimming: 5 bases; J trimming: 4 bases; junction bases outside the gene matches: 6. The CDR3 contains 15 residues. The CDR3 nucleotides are TGTGCCAGCAGTCCCGGGACAGGGCCGAATCAGCCCCAGCATTTT. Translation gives CASSPGTGPNQPQHF.

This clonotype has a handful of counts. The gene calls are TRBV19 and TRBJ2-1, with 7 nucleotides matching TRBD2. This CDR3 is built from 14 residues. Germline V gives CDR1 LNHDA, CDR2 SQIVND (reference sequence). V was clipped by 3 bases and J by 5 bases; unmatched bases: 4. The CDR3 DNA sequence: TGTGCCAGTAGTATTGGGGGGGGGGACAATGAGCAGTTCTTC. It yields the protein CASSIGGGDNEQFF. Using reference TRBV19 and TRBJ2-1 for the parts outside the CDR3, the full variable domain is DGGITQSPKYLFRKEGQNVTLSCEQNLNHDAMYWYRQDPGQGLRLIYYSQIVNDFQKGDIAEGYSVSREKKESFPLTVTSAQKNPTAFYLCASSIGGGDNEQFFGPGTRLTVL.

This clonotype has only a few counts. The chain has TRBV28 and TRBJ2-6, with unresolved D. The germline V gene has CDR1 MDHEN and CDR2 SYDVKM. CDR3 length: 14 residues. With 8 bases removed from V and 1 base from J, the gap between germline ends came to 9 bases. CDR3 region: CASRPQSGANVLTF. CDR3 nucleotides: TGTGCCAGCCGACCGCAGTCTGGGGCCAACGTCCTGACTTTC.

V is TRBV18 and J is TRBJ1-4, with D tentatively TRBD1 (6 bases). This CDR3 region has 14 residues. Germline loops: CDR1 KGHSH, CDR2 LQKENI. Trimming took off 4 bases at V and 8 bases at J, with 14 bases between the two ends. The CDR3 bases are TGTGCCAGCTCACAGGGGGATGGTGGAGAAAAACTGTTTTTT. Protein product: CASSQGDGGEKLFF.

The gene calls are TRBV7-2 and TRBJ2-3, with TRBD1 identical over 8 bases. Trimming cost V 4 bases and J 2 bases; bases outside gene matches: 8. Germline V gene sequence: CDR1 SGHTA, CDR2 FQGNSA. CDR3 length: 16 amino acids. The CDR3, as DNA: TGTGCCAGCAGCTCCGACCAGGGGGCTAACACAGATACGCAGTATTTT. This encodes CASSSDQGANTDTQYF.

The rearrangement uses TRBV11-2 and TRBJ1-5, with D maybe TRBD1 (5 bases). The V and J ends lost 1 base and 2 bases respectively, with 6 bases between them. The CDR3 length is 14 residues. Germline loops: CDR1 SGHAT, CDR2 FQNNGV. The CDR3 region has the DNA TGTGCCAGCAGCTTAGGGGGACGCAATCAGCCCCAGCATTTT. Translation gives CASSLGGRNQPQHF. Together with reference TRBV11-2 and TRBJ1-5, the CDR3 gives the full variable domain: EAGVAQSPRYKIIEKRQSVAFWCNPISGHATLYWYQQILGQGPKLLIQFQNNGVVDDSQLPKDRFSAERLKGVDSTLKIQPAKLEDSAVYLCASSLGGRNQPQHFGDGTRLSIL.

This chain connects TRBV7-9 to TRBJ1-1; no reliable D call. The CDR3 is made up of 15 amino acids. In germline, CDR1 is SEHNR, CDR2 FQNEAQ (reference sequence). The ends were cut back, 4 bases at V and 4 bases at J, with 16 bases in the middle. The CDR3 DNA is TGTGCCAGCAGCTCCTCCGGGGAATTGGGCACTGAAGCTTTCTTT. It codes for CASSSSGELGTEAFF.

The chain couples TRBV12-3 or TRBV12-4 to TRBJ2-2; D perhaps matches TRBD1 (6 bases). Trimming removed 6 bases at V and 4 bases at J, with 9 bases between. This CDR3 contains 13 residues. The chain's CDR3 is CASSGQTTGELFF. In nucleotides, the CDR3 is TGTGCCAGCAGCGGACAGACCACCGGGGAGCTGTTTTTT.

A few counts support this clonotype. The CDR3, as DNA: TGTGCCAGCAGCTTGGGTGGCTACACCTTC. Protein product: CASSLGGYTF. The chain recombines TRBV5-4 with TRBJ1-2, with D uncertain. CDR1 and CDR2 from the germline V gene are SGHNT and YYREEE (reference sequence). Trimming stripped 0 bases from V and 7 bases from J, with 1 base between. The CDR3 is 10 residues long. Together with reference TRBV5-4 and TRBJ1-2, the CDR3 gives the full variable domain: ETGVTQSPTHLIKTRGQQVTLRCSSQSGHNTVSWYQQALGQGPQFIFQYYREEENGRGNFPPRFSGLQFPNYSSELNVNALELDDSALYLCASSLGGYTFGSGTRLTVV.

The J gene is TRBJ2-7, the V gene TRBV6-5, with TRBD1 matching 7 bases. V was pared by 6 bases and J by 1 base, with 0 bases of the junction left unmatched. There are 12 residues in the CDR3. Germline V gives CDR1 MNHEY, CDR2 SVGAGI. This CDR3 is CASRQGSYEQYF. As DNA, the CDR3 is TGTGCCAGCAGACAGGGGTCCTACGAGCAGTACTTC.

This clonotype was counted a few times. In nucleotides, the CDR3 is TGTGCCAGCAGTTTATTGGGTGGGACAGAGCCCCAGCATTTT. This translates into CASSLLGGTEPQHF. The genes are TRBV12-3 or TRBV12-4 and TRBJ1-5, with TRBD1 identical over 7 bases. CDR3 length: 14 residues. Trimming cost V 2 bases and J 8 bases; bases outside gene matches: 6.

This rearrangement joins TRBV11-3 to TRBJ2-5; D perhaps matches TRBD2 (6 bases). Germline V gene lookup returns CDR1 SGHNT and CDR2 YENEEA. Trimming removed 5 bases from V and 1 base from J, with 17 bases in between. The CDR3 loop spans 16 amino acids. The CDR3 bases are TGTGCCAGCAGCCCTGGTGGCGGGGCACTCCAAGAGACCCAGTACTTC. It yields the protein CASSPGGGALQETQYF. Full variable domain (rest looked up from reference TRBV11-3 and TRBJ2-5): EAGVVQSPRYKIIEKKQPVAFWCNPISGHNTLYWYLQNLGQGPELLIRYENEEAVDDSQLPKDRFSAERLKGVDSTLKIQPAELGDSAVYLCASSPGGGALQETQYFGPGTRLLVL.

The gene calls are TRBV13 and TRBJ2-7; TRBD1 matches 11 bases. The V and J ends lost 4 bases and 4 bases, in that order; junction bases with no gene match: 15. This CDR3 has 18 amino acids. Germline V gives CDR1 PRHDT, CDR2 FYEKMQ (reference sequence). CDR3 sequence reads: CASSSGQGALLDSYEQYF. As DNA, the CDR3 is TGTGCCAGCAGCTCAGGACAGGGGGCGCTTTTAGATTCGTACGAGCAGTACTTC.